This TCR beta chain was recovered during a study of circulating CD8 cells and anti-PD-1 response in melanoma. Study-level results: Peptide assays on expanded sorted subsets replaced tumor-based reactivity testing.

This clonotype qualifies as medium-sized. Its antigen remains unknown. Each library started from roughly 16 ng of total RNA using the QIAseq Immune Repertoire TCR panel. TCRdb used MiXCR to reprocess the reads, holding one entry per CDR3 protein. This sample has roughly 2,200 distinct CDR3 sequences, with roughly 7.1% found just once. Germline values: CDR1 SQVTM, CDR2 ANQGSEA. This CDR3 has 12 residues. The V and J ends lost 8 bases and 6 bases, in that order; junction bases with no gene match: 7. Four subsets defined by PD-1 and/or TIGIT were sorted from live CD3+CD8+TCRalphabeta+ cells. The origin of this receptor is a human donor with melanoma. Sequencing used CD8+ T cells from PBMCs, obtained at baseline or after one month of anti-PD-1 therapy (not recorded which). This chain joins TRBV29-1 and TRBJ2-1, with 7 bases matching TRBD2. Here the CDR3 DNA reads TGCAGCTTACTCAGCGGGGCCAATGAGCAGTTCTTC. This encodes CSLLSGANEQFF.